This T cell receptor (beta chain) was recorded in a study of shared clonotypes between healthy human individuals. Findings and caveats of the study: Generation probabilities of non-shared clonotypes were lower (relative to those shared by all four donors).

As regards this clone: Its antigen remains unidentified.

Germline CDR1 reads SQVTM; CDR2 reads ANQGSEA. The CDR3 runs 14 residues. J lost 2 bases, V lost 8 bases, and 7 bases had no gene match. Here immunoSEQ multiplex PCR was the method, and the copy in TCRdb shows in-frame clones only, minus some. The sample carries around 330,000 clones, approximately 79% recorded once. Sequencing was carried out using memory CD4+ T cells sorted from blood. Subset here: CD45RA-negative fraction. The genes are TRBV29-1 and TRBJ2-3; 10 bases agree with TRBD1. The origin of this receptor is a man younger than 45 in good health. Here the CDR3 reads CSIGTGDLTDTQYF. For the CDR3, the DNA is TGCAGCATCGGGACAGGGGACCTCACAGATACGCAGTATTTT.